A single sample is the source of the 15 T cell receptor beta chains below, sequenced in a study of control samples from healthy donors and cancer patients. Only in-frame clones appear in the TCRdb table, and some are missing; sequencing was by immunoSEQ multiplex PCR. The sample includes around 150,000 clones, around 90% of them seen just once. Sequenced: blood. All receptors derive from a man aged 25 to 45 in good health.

This clone has a handful of counts. The V and J genes are TRBV5-4 and TRBJ1-3; no definite D call. The CDR3 is made up of 14 amino acids. The ends were cut back, 0 bases at V and 9 bases at J, with 13 bases in the middle. CDR1 is SGHNT and CDR2 is YYREEE in the germline V gene (reference sequence). The CDR3: CASSLGGLSGTIYF. CDR3 in DNA: TGTGCCAGCAGCTTGGGTGGCCTGAGTGGCACCATATATTTT. Supplemented by reference TRBV5-4 and TRBJ1-3, the full variable domain reads ETGVTQSPTHLIKTRGQQVTLRCSSQSGHNTVSWYQQALGQGPQFIFQYYREEENGRGNFPPRFSGLQFPNYSSELNVNALELDDSALYLCASSLGGLSGTIYFGEGSWLTVV.

This sequence joins TRBV29-1 and TRBJ2-2; D unresolved. V lost 4 bases and J 6 bases, leaving 6 bases between the germline ends. Germline lookup yields CDR1 SQVTM and CDR2 ANQGSEA. CDR3 size: 11 residues. The CDR3 DNA is TGCAGCGTTGGGGGTCCCGGGGAGCTGTTTTTT. It translates to CSVGGPGELFF.

This clone was seen just once. The V gene is TRBV7-3, the J gene TRBJ2-3, with 11 bases that match TRBD2. Germline-derived CDR1 and CDR2 are SGHTA and FQGTGA. V was pared by 3 bases and J by 3 bases, with 2 bases of the junction left unmatched. This CDR3 has 15 residues. The CDR3: CASSLASGRTDTQYF. The DNA of the CDR3 is TGTGCCAGCAGCTTGGCTAGCGGGAGGACAGATACGCAGTATTTT. Drawing the rest from reference TRBV7-3 and TRBJ2-3, the complete variable domain is GAGVSQTPSNKVTEKGKYVELRCDPISGHTALYWYRQSLGQGPEFLIYFQGTGAADDSGLPNDRFFAVRPEGSVSTLKIQRTERGDSAVYLCASSLASGRTDTQYFGPGTRLTVL.

The genes are TRBV20-1 and TRBJ2-1, with a possible D match to TRBD1 (6 bases). Trimming shortened V by 3 bases and J by 4 bases, and 13 bases separated the two germline ends. CDR1 and CDR2 (germline): DFQATT, SNEGSKA (reference sequence). The CDR3 is 14 residues long. The CDR3 nucleotides are TGCAGTGCTAGTCAAAGGGGGAGATACAATGAGCAGTTCTTC. Translation gives CSASQRGRYNEQFF.

The chain links TRBV6-5 to TRBJ1-2; D gene uncertain. The germline V and J ends were trimmed by 10 bases and 2 bases, with 11 bases remaining between them. CDR1 MNHEY and CDR2 SVGAGI come from the germline V gene. The length of the CDR3 is 12 residues. The CDR3, as DNA: TGTGCCACCCCTTGGGTGAACTATGGCTACACCTTC. It yields the protein CATPWVNYGYTF.

The table lists this clone with a count of one. The rearrangement uses TRBV29-1 and TRBJ1-2; TRBD1 might be the D (5 bases). The V gene's germline CDR1 is SQVTM and CDR2 ANQGSEA. This CDR3 is 13 amino acids long. Trimming stripped 7 bases from V and 1 base from J, with 13 bases between. The CDR3 region has the DNA TGCAGCGCCTACCGGGACGGTAACTATGGCTACACCTTC. This translates into CSAYRDGNYGYTF.

The chain combines TRBV7-2 with TRBJ2-5; D may be TRBD1 or TRBD2 (5 bases each). Germline V gene sequence: CDR1 SGHTA, CDR2 FQGNSA. The V and J ends lost 6 bases and 2 bases respectively, with 19 bases between them. The CDR3 is 16 residues long. The CDR3 is CASSPTGGAVQETQYF. The CDR3 DNA reads as TGTGCCAGCAGTCCTACTGGGGGAGCCGTTCAAGAGACCCAGTACTTC.

This clone occurred once. The V gene is TRBV5-1, the J gene TRBJ2-5, with TRBD2 identical over 8 bases. The CDR3 totals 16 residues. The junction had 16 bases not matched to a gene; V was cut back by 6 bases and J by 6 bases. CDR1 and CDR2 (germline): SGHRS, YFSETQ. CDR3 sequence (DNA): TGCGCCAGCACTCAGGGAAGCGGGGGAGTGATGAAGACCCAGTACTTC. Translated: CASTQGSGGVMKTQYF.

V usage is TRBV11-2 and J usage is TRBJ1-4; D is unresolved. V was clipped by 5 bases and J by 1 base, with 11 bases between them. In germline, CDR1 is SGHAT, CDR2 FQNNGV. This CDR3 has 15 residues. The CDR3 nucleotides are TGTGCCAGCAGCCCCCCAGGAAGAACTAATGAAAAACTGTTTTTT. Translation gives CASSPPGRTNEKLFF.

The chain links TRBV5-4 to TRBJ2-7; 8 bases line up with TRBD2. Germline-derived CDR1 and CDR2 are SGHNT and YYREEE (reference sequence). The trim removed 1 base at V and 5 bases at J, leaving 8 bases unmatched. The CDR3 covers 15 residues. DNA of the CDR3: TGTGCCAGCAGCTTGAGAACTAGCGGTAGGGACGAGCAGTACTTC. This gives the protein CASSLRTSGRDEQYF.

The rearrangement joins TRBV15 to TRBJ2-3; D gene unclear. CDR3 length equals 14 residues. V lost 0 bases and J 1 base, leaving 5 bases between the germline ends. Germline-derived CDR1 and CDR2 are LNHNV and YYDKDF (reference sequence). CDR3 coding DNA: TGTGCCACCAGCAGAGAATCGGGCACAGATACGCAGTATTTT. As protein: CATSRESGTDTQYF.

This sequence joins TRBV7-3 and TRBJ1-1; the D gene is possibly TRBD1 (6 bases). Germline values: CDR1 SGHTA, CDR2 FQGTGA. The CDR3 sequence is 16 residues long. V was shortened by 5 bases and J by 1 base, with 17 bases between the two germline ends. CDR3 residues: CASSPLGDIGNTEAFF. CDR3 in DNA: TGTGCCAGCAGCCCTTTAGGGGACATCGGGAACACTGAAGCTTTCTTT.

The V call is TRBV7-2, the J call TRBJ1-3; a possible D gene is TRBD1 (6 bases). The CDR3 length is 18 residues. V lost 1 base, J lost 0 bases, and 16 bases lay in between. CDR1 and CDR2 (germline): SGHTA, FQGNSA. The CDR3, as DNA: TGTGCCAGCAGCTTAGAGGGGTCGGGGGGGGCCTCTGGAAACACCATATATTTT. Translation: CASSLEGSGGASGNTIYF.

The CDR3 DNA reads TGTGCCACCAGTGATCCCGGGAGGGGAGTGGAGACCCAGTACTTC. It translates to CATSDPGRGVETQYF. The V gene is TRBV24-1, the J gene TRBJ2-5; TRBD2 aligns across 8 bases. The V gene's germline CDR1 is KGHDR and CDR2 SFDVKD. The CDR3 length is 15 residues. V was pared by 3 bases and J by 5 bases, with 7 bases of the junction left unmatched.

The genes are TRBV6-2 or TRBV6-3 and TRBJ2-1; D uncertain. Germline assignment: CDR1 MNHEY and CDR2 SVGEGT. The CDR3 has 13 residues. V lost 6 bases and J lost 6, with 12 bases in between. The CDR3 nucleotides read TGTGCCAGCAGCCTACAATCTACCAATGAGCAGTTCTTC. As protein: CASSLQSTNEQFF.